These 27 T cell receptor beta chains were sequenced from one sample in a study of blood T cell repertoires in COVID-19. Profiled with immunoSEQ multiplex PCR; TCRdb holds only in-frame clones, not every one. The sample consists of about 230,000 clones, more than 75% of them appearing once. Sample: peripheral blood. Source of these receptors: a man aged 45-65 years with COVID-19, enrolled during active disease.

CDR3 sequence: CASSLVPMETQYF. The CDR3 DNA reads as TGTGCCAGCAGCTTGGTTCCTATGGAGACCCAGTACTTC. V usage is TRBV5-4 and J usage is TRBJ2-5; D remains unclear. Germline V gene data show CDR1 as SGHNT and CDR2 as YYREEE (reference sequence). Trimming cost V 0 bases and J 5 bases, with 8 bases left between them. The CDR3 runs to 13 residues.

CDR3: CASSFIQGYEQYF. CDR3 DNA sequence: TGTGCCAGCAGCTTCATACAGGGTTACGAGCAGTACTTC. This rearrangement joins TRBV7-2 to TRBJ2-7; TRBD1 might be the D (6 bases). This CDR3 is 13 amino acids long. The V gene lost 3 bases and the J gene lost 4 bases, with 10 bases spanning the gap. Per germline, CDR1 SGHTA and CDR2 FQGNSA.

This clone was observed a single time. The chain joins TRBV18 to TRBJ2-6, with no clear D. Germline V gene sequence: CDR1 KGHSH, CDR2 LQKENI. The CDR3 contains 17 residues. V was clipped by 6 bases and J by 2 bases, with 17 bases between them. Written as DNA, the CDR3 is TGTGCCAGCTCCACTCCGGTAGGCGGCGCTGGGGCCAACGTCCTGACTTTC. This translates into CASSTPVGGAGANVLTF.

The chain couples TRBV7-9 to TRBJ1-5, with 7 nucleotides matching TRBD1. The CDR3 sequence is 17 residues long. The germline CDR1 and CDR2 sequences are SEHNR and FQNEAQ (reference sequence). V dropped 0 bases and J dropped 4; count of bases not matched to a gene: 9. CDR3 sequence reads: CASSLADPGQTNQPQHF. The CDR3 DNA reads TGTGCCAGCAGCTTAGCTGATCCGGGACAGACTAATCAGCCCCAGCATTTT.

CDR3 DNA: TGTGCCAGCAGTTCCGGGGGCAATCAGCCCCAGCATTTT. Its protein is CASSSGGNQPQHF. V gene TRBV6-5 combines with J gene TRBJ1-5, with D uncertain. Trimming cost V 4 bases and J 2 bases, with 6 bases left between them. Germline V gives CDR1 MNHEY, CDR2 SVGAGI. This CDR3 spans 13 amino acids.

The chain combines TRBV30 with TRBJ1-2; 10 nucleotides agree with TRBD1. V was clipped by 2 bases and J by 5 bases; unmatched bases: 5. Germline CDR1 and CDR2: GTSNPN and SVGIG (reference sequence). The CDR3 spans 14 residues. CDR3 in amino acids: CAWSRGQGGYGYTF. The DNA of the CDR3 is TGTGCCTGGAGTAGAGGACAGGGGGGTTATGGCTACACCTTC.

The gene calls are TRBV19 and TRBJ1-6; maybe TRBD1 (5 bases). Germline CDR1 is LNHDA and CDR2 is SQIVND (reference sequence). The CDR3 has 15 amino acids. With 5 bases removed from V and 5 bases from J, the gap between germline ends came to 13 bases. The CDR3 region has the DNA TGTGCCAGTAGTCGGACAACAATTGATAATTCACCCCTCCACTTT. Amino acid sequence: CASSRTTIDNSPLHF.

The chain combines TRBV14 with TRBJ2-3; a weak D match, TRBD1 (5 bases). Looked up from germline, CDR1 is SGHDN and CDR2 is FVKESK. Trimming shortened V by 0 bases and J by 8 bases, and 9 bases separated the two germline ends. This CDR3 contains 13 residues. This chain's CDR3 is CASSQDLRGTQYF. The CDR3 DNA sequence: TGTGCCAGCAGCCAAGATCTTAGGGGTACGCAGTATTTT.

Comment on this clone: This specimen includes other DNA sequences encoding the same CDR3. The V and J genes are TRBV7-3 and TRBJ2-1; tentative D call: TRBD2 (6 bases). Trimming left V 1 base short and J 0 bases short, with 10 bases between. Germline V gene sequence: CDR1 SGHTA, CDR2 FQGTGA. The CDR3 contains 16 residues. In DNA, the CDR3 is TGTGCCAGCAGCTTAATCGGGGGATACTCCTACAATGAGCAGTTCTTC. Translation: CASSLIGGYSYNEQFF.

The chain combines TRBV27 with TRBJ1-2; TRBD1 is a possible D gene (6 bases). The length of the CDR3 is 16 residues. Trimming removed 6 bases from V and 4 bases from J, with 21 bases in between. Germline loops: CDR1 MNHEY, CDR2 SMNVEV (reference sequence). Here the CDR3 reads CASRPSGRGGLYGYTF. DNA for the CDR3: TGTGCCAGCAGACCTTCCGGGAGGGGGGGACTCTATGGCTACACCTTC.

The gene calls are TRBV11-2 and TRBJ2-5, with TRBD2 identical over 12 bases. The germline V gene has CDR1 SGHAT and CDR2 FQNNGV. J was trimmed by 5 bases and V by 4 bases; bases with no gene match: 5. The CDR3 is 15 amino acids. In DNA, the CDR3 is TGTGCCAGCAGCTCGACTAGCGGGAGTCCCGAGACCCAGTACTTC. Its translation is CASSSTSGSPETQYF.

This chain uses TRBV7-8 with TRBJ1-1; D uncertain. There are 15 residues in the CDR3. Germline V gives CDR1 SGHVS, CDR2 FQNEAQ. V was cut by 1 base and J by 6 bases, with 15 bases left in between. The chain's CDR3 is CASSLVTGPRAEAFF. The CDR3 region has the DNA TGTGCCAGCAGCTTAGTTACTGGACCGAGGGCTGAAGCTTTCTTT.

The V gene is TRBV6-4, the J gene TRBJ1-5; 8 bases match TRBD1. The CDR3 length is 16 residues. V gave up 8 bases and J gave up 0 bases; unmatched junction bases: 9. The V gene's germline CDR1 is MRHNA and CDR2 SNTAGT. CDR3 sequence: CASGQGRGYSNQPQHF. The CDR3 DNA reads TGTGCCAGCGGACAGGGCAGGGGGTATAGCAATCAGCCCCAGCATTTT.

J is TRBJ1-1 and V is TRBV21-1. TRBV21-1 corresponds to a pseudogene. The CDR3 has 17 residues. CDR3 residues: CASSKRGSAKMNTEAFF. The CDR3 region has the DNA TGTGCCAGCAGCAAAAGAGGGTCAGCTAAAATGAACACTGAAGCTTTCTTT.

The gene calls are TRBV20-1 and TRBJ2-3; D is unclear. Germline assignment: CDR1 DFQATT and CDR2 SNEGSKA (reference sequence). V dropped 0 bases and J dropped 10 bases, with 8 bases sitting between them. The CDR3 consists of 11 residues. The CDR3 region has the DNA TGCAGTGCTAGAGATCCAGGTTCGCAGTATTTT. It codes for CSARDPGSQYF.

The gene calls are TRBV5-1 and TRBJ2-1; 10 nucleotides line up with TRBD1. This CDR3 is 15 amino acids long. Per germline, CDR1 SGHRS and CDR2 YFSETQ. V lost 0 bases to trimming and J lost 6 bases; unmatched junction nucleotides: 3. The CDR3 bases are TGCGCCAGCAGCTTGGGAGACAGGGGGCCCAATGAGCAGTTCTTC. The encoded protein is CASSLGDRGPNEQFF.

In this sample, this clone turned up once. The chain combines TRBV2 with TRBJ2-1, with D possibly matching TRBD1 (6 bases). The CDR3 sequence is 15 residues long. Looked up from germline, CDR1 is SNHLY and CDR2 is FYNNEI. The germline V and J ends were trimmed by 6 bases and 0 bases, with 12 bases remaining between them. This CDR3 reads CASRMRGSSYNEQFF. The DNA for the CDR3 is TGTGCCAGCAGGATGAGGGGGAGCTCCTACAATGAGCAGTTCTTC.

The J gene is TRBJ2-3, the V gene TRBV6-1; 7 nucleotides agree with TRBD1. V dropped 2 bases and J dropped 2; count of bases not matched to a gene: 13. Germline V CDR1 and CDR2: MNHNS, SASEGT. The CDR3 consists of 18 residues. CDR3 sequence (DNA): TGTGCCAGCAGTGAAATAGCACCACAGGGGTTTAACACAGATACGCAGTATTTT. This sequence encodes CASSEIAPQGFNTDTQYF.

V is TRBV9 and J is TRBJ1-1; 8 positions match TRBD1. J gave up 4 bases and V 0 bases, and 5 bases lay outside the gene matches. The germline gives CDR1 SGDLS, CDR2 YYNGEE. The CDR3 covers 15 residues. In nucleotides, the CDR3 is TGTGCCAGCAGCGTAGGACCAGGGGGCCTCACTGAAGCTTTCTTT. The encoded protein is CASSVGPGGLTEAFF.

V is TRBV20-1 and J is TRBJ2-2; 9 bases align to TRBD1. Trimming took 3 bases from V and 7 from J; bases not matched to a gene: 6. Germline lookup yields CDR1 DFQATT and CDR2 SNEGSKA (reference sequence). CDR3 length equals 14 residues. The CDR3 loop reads CSASSGQGFGELFF. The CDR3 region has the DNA TGCAGTGCTAGTTCTGGACAGGGGTTCGGGGAGCTGTTTTTT.

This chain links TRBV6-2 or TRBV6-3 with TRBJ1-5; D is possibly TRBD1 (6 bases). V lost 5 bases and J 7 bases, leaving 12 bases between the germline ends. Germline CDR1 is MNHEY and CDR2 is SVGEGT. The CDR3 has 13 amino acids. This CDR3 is CASSKQGRQPQHF. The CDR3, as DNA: TGTGCCAGCAGTAAACAGGGCCGGCAGCCCCAGCATTTT.

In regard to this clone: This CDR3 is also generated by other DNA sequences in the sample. The CDR3 protein is CASSSGYGYTF. CDR3 DNA sequence: TGTGCCAGCAGTTCAGGCTATGGCTACACCTTC. This chain joins TRBV12-3 or TRBV12-4 and TRBJ1-2; D ambiguous. Trimming pared 4 bases from V and 4 bases from J, leaving 4 bases between. This CDR3 comprises 11 residues.

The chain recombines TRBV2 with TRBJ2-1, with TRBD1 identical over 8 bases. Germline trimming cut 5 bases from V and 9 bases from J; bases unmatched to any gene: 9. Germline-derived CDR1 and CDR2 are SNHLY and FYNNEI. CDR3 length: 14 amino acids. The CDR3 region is CASSPRTGSGEQFF. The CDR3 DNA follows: TGTGCCAGCAGTCCCAGGACAGGGTCGGGTGAGCAGTTCTTC.

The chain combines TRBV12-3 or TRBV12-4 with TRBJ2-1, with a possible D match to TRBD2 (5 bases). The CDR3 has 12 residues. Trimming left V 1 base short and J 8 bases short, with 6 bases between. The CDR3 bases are TGTGCCAGCAGTTTAGGGGGAGATGAGCAGTTCTTC. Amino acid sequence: CASSLGGDEQFF.

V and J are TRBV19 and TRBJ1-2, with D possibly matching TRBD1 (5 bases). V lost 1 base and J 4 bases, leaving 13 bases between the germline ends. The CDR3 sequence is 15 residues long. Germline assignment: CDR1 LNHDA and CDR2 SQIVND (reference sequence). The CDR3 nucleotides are TGTGCCAGTAGTATAGGAGGAGACAGCCTCTATGGCTACACCTTC. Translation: CASSIGGDSLYGYTF.

The CDR3 region has the DNA TGTGCCAGCAGCTTGAGAGGGGCGGGGGCCGGAAACACCATATATTTT. Residues: CASSLRGAGAGNTIYF. The chain uses TRBV5-8 and TRBJ1-3; a possible D gene is TRBD1 (6 bases). The CDR3 has 16 residues. The germline V gene has CDR1 SGHTS and CDR2 YDEGEE. V gave up 1 base and J gave up 4 bases, with 15 bases separating them.

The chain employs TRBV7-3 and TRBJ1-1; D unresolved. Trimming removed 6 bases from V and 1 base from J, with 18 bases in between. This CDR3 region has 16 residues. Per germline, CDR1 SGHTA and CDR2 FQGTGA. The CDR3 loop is CASSSLAGSGNTEAFF. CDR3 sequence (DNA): TGTGCCAGCAGTTCGCTGGCGGGGTCCGGGAACACTGAAGCTTTCTTT.